These T cell receptor beta chains were read from a single sample in a study of CD8 T cells in ankylosing spondylitis. MiXCR, run by TCRdb on the 5' RACE reads, gives a single entry per CDR3 protein. The profile shows 200,000 to 250,000 distinct CDR3 sequences, just under 7.5% of them singletons. The sample consisted of blood, either unsorted or a sorted T cell fraction (not recorded which). The receptors were sampled from a male donor with ankylosing spondylitis. CDR3s include the opening cysteine and the closing phenylalanine or tryptophan. The order of the fields is J gene, clone size, V gene, D gene, CDR3 protein, CDR3 DNA. D genes are given only for firm matches. Size is stated for part of the rows, as once, few or many counts, or as a class when the clone is expanded.

j_call: TRBJ1-5
clone_size: many
v_call: TRBV2
d_call: -
cdr3_aa: CASSGTGSNQPQHF
cdr3_nt: TGTGCCAGCAGTGGAACAGGTAGCAATCAGCCCCAGCATTTT

j_call: TRBJ1-1
clone_size: many
v_call: TRBV12-3/TRBV12-4
d_call: TRBD1
cdr3_aa: CASRSGTGRLAFF
cdr3_nt: TGTGCCAGCAGGTCCGGGACAGGGAGGCTTGCTTTCTTT

j_call: TRBJ1-1
clone_size: many
v_call: TRBV11-2
d_call: TRBD1
cdr3_aa: CASSTPRGQGRHRDEAFF
cdr3_nt: TGTGCCAGCAGCACCCCCAGGGGACAGGGGCGACATAGGGATGAAGCTTTCTTT

j_call: TRBJ1-2
clone_size: many
v_call: TRBV7-9
d_call: TRBD1
cdr3_aa: CASSTGGSGYTF
cdr3_nt: TGTGCCAGCTCAACAGGGGGCTCTGGCTACACCTTC

j_call: TRBJ1-3
clone_size: many
v_call: TRBV9
d_call: -
cdr3_aa: CATRPISGNTIYF
cdr3_nt: TGTGCGACGCGGCCGATCTCTGGAAACACCATATATTTT

j_call: TRBJ1-6
clone_size: many
v_call: TRBV7-9
d_call: -
cdr3_aa: CATRGLGPYSPLHF
cdr3_nt: TGTGCCACCAGGGGACTGGGACCCTATTCACCCCTCCACTTT

j_call: TRBJ2-2
clone_size: many
v_call: TRBV20-1
d_call: -
cdr3_aa: CSARPKAAGTSNVGELFF
cdr3_nt: TGCAGTGCTAGACCCAAAGCTGCCGGGACTTCGAATGTCGGGGAGCTGTTTTTT

j_call: TRBJ1-5
clone_size: few
v_call: TRBV20-1
d_call: -
cdr3_aa: CSAEKPGGWKPQHF
cdr3_nt: TGCAGTGCTGAAAAGCCCGGTGGTTGGAAGCCCCAGCATTTT

j_call: TRBJ2-1
clone_size: many
v_call: TRBV6-2/TRBV6-3
d_call: -
cdr3_aa: CASSPHLSLSYNEQFF
cdr3_nt: TGTGCCAGCAGCCCCCACTTATCCCTCTCCTACAATGAGCAGTTCTTC

j_call: TRBJ2-7
clone_size: few
v_call: TRBV5-1
d_call: -
cdr3_aa: CASRTRQGRDFGEQYF
cdr3_nt: TGCGCCAGCAGAACACGACAGGGTCGGGACTTTGGCGAGCAGTACTTC

j_call: TRBJ2-2
clone_size: many
v_call: TRBV14
d_call: -
cdr3_aa: CASSQNRPGELFF
cdr3_nt: TGTGCCAGCAGCCAAAACAGGCCCGGGGAGCTGTTTTTT

j_call: TRBJ2-1
clone_size: many
v_call: TRBV4-3
d_call: TRBD2
cdr3_aa: CASSQVAGVMSYNEQFF
cdr3_nt: TGCGCCAGCAGCCAAGTGGCGGGAGTGATGTCCTACAATGAGCAGTTCTTC

j_call: TRBJ2-1
clone_size: many
v_call: TRBV9
d_call: -
cdr3_aa: CASSVGGGSSYNEQFF
cdr3_nt: TGTGCCAGCAGCGTGGGTGGGGGGAGCTCCTACAATGAGCAGTTCTTC

j_call: TRBJ1-2
clone_size: many
v_call: TRBV7-2
d_call: -
cdr3_aa: CASSPTPGVFGYTF
cdr3_nt: TGTGCCAGCAGCCCCACCCCGGGGGTCTTCGGCTACACCTTC

j_call: TRBJ2-3
clone_size: many
v_call: TRBV10-2
d_call: TRBD2
cdr3_aa: CASVIPGLETDTQYF
cdr3_nt: TGCGCCAGCGTGATCCCGGGACTAGAGACAGATACGCAGTATTTT

j_call: TRBJ2-5
clone_size: many
v_call: TRBV28
d_call: -
cdr3_aa: CASSFSSAGGETQYF
cdr3_nt: TGTGCCAGCAGTTTTTCGTCAGCCGGAGGAGAGACCCAGTACTTC

j_call: TRBJ1-4
clone_size: many
v_call: TRBV28
d_call: -
cdr3_aa: CASSNGQTYNEKLFF
cdr3_nt: TGTGCCAGCAGTAACGGACAGACCTATAATGAAAAACTGTTTTTT

j_call: TRBJ2-1
clone_size: many
v_call: TRBV10-3
d_call: TRBD2
cdr3_aa: CAISGGGTSGYNEQFF
cdr3_nt: TGTGCCATCAGTGGGGGGGGGACCAGTGGCTACAATGAGCAGTTCTTC

j_call: TRBJ1-2
clone_size: -
v_call: TRBV7-6
d_call: -
cdr3_aa: CASSSLGAAYGYTF
cdr3_nt: TGTGCCAGCAGCTCCCTAGGGGCAGCATATGGCTACACCTTC

j_call: TRBJ2-1
clone_size: many
v_call: TRBV18
d_call: TRBD2
cdr3_aa: CASSSEPGLAGVDSYNEQFF
cdr3_nt: TGTGCCAGCTCATCAGAACCGGGACTAGCGGGCGTTGACTCCTACAATGAGCAGTTCTTC

j_call: TRBJ1-1
clone_size: -
v_call: TRBV7-9
d_call: -
cdr3_aa: CASLWTDGTEAFF
cdr3_nt: TGTGCCAGCCTGTGGACGGACGGAACTGAAGCTTTCTTT

j_call: TRBJ2-3
clone_size: many
v_call: TRBV28
d_call: TRBD1
cdr3_aa: CASSLLTGVTVDTQYF
cdr3_nt: TGTGCCAGCAGTTTACTGACAGGGGTAACCGTCGATACGCAGTATTTT

j_call: TRBJ2-4
clone_size: -
v_call: TRBV28
d_call: -
cdr3_aa: CASSPGRAKNIQYF
cdr3_nt: TGTGCCAGCAGTCCAGGGAGGGCCAAAAACATTCAGTACTTC